A single T cell receptor (beta chain) is shown here with its context. Its antigen is currently unknown. The CDR3 is cut off 3 residues early in the read; its end comes from the germline J gene. Clones were sequenced by immunoSEQ multiplex PCR, and TCRdb holds only the in-frame ones, with some missing. The specimen's table records approximately 33,000 clones. This entry is derived from a study of T cells in women clearing cervical HPV infection. In the study overall: Cases: HPV16-related CIN3 or worse on histology, a couple of invasive cancers. Study results and caveats: Richness plus V gene abundances separated cases from controls with AUC around 0.8. Cases carried less TRBV6-7 than controls: roughly 0.11% versus 0.16%. Repertoire richness, not evenness, was significantly elevated in CIN3+ cases versus controls.

Germline CDR1 PRHDT, CDR2 FYEKMQ (reference sequence). With 1 base removed from V and 0 bases from J, the gap between germline ends came to 10 bases. The CDR3 extends over 17 amino acids. Sequenced input: blood buffy coat. The chain employs TRBV13 and TRBJ1-6; D may be TRBD1 (5 bases). The sequence was collected from a woman aged 18-70 years with a cervical HPV16 infection that either progressed to CIN3+ or cleared (not recorded which). The DNA read from the CDR3 is TGTGCCAGCAGCTTAGTATTCGGGGGCTCCTATAATTCACCC. It specifies CASSLVFGGSYNSP. The whole CDR3 is CASSLVFGGSYNSPLHF.